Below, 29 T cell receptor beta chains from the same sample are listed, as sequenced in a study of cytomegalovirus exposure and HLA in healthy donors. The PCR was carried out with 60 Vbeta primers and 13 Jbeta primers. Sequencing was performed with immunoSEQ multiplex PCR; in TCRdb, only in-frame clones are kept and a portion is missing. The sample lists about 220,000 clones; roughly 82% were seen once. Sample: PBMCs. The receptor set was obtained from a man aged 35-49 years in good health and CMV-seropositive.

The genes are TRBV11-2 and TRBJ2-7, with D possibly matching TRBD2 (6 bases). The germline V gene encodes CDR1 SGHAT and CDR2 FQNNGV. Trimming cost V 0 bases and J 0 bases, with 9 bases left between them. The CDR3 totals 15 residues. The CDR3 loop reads CASSLDRGNSYEQYF. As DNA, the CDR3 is TGTGCCAGCAGCTTAGATCGGGGGAACTCCTACGAGCAGTACTTC.

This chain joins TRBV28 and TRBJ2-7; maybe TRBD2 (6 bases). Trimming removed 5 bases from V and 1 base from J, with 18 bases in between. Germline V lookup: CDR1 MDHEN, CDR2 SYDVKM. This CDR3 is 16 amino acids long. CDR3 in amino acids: CASSPTTTSRSYEQYV. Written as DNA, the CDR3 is TGTGCCAGCAGTCCCACTACGACTAGTCGTTCCTACGAGCAGTACGTC.

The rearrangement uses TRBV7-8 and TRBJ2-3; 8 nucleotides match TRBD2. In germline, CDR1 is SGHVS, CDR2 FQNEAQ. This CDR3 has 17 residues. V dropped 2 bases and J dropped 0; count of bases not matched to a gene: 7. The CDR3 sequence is CASSLKPASGSTDTQYF. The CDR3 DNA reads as TGTGCCAGCAGCTTAAAACCGGCTAGCGGGAGCACAGATACGCAGTATTTT.

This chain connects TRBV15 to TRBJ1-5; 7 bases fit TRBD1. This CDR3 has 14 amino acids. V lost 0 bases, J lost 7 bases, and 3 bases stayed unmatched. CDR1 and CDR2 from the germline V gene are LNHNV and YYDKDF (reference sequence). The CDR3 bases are TGTGCCACCAGCAGAGAAGGGGGCGGGCAGCCCCAGCATTTT. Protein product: CATSREGGGQPQHF.

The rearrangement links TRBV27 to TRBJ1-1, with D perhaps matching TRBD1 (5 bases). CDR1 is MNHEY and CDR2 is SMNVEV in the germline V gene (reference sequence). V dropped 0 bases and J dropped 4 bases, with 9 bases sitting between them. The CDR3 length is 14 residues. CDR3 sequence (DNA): TGTGCCAGCAGTTTATCGTTCGGGGGCACTGAAGCTTTCTTT. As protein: CASSLSFGGTEAFF.

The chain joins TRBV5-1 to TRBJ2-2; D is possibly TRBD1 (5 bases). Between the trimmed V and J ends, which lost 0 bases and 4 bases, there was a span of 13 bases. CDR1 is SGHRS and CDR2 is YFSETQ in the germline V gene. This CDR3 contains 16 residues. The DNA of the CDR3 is TGCGCCAGCAGCTTGGAAGTGGGGCCGGGCACCGGGGAGCTGTTTTTT. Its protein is CASSLEVGPGTGELFF.

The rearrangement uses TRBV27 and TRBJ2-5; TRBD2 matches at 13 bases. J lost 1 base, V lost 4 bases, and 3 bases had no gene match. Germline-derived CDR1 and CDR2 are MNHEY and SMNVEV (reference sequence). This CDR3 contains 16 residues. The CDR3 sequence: CASSSGLAGPQETQYF. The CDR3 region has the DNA TGTGCCAGCAGTTCGGGACTAGCGGGACCCCAAGAGACCCAGTACTTC.

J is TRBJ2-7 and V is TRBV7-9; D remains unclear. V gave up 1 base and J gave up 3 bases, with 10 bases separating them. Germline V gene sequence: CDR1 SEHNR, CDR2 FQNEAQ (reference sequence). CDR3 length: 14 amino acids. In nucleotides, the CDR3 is TGTGCCAGCAGCTTAGAGCTCAGGTACTACGAGCAGTACTTC. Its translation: CASSLELRYYEQYF.

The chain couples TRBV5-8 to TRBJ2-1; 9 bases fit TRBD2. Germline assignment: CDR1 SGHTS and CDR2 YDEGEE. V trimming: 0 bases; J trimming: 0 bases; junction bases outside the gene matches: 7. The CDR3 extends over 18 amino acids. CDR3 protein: CASSLGVHSGSSYNEQFF. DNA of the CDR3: TGTGCCAGCAGCTTGGGAGTGCATAGCGGGAGCTCCTACAATGAGCAGTTCTTC.

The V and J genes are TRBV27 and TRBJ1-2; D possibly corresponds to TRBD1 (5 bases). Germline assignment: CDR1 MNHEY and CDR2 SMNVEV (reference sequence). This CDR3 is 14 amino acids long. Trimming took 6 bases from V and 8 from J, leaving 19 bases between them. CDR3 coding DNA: TGTGCCAGCAGGCAACATGGGACTACAGAGGGCTACACCTTC. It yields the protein CASRQHGTTEGYTF.

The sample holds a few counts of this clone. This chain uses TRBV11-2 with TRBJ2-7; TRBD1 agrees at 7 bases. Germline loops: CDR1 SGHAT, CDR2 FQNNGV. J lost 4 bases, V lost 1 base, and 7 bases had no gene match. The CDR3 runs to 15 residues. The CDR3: CASSLGPGGSYEQYV. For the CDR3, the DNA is TGTGCCAGCAGCTTAGGCCCAGGGGGTAGTTACGAGCAGTACGTC.

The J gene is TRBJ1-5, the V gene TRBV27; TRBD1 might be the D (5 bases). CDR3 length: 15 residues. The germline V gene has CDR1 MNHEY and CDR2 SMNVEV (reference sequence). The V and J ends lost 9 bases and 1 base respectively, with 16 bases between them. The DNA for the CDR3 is TGTGCCAGTAAGACAGATTATAGCAGCAATCAGCCCCAGCATTTT. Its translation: CASKTDYSSNQPQHF.

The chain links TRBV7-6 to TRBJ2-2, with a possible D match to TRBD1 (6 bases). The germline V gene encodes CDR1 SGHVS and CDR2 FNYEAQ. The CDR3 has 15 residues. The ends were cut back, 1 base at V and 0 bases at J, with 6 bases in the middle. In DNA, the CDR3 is TGTGCCAGCAGCTTAGGGACAGCGAACACCGGGGAGCTGTTTTTT. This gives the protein CASSLGTANTGELFF.

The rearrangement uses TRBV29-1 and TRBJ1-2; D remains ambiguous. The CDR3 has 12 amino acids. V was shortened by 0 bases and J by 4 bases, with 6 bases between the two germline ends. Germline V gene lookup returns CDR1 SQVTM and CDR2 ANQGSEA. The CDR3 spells CSVEDLIYGYTF. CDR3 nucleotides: TGCAGCGTTGAAGATCTAATCTATGGCTACACCTTC. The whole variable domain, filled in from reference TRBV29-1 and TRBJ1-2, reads SAVISQKPSRDICQRGTSLTIQCQVDSQVTMMFWYRQQPGQSLTLIATANQGSEATYESGFVIDKFPISRPNLTFSTLTVSNMSPEDSSIYLCSVEDLIYGYTFGSGTRLTVV.

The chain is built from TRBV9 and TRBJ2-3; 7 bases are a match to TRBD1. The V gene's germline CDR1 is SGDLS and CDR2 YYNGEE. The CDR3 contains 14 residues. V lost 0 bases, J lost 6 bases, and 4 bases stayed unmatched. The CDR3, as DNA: TGTGCCAGCAGCGTAGAGGGGGCGGCGGATACGCAGTATTTT. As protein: CASSVEGAADTQYF.

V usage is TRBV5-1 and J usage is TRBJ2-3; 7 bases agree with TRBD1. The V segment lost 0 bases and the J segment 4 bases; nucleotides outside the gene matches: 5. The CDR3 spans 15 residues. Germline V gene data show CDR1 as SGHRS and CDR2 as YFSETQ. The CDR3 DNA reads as TGCGCCAGCAGCTTGGGACAGGGTGGCCCAGATACGCAGTATTTT. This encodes CASSLGQGGPDTQYF.

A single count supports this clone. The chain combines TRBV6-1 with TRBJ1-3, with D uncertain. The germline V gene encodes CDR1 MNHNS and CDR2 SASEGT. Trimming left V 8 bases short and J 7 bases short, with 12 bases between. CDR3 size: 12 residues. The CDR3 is CASLLTRNTIYF. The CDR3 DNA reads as TGTGCCAGCCTTCTGACTAGGAACACCATATATTTT.

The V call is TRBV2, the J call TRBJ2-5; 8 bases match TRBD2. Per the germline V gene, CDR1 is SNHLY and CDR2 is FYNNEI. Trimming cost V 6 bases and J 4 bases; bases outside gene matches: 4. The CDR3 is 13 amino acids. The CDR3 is CASSRAGVETQYF. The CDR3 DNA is TGTGCCAGCAGCCGAGCGGGAGTAGAGACCCAGTACTTC.

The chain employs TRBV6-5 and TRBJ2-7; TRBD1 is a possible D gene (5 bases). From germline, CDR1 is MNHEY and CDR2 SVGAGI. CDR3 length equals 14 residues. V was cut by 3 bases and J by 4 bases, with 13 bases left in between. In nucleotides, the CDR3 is TGTGCCAGCAGTTATTCAGGGCCGGGTTACGAGCAGTACTTC. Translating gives CASSYSGPGYEQYF.

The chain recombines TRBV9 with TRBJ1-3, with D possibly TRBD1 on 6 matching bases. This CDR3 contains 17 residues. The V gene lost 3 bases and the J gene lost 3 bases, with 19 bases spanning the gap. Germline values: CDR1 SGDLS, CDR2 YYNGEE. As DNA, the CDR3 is TGTGCCAGCAGCGCAAGGCTGTCAGGGGTTTTTGGAAACACCATATATTTT. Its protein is CASSARLSGVFGNTIYF.

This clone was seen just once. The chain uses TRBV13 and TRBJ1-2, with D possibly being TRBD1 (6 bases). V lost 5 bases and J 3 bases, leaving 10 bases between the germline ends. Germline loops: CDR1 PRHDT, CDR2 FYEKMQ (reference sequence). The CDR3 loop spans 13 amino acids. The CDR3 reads CASSMTGYYGYTF. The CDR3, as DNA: TGTGCCAGCAGCATGACAGGATACTATGGCTACACCTTC.

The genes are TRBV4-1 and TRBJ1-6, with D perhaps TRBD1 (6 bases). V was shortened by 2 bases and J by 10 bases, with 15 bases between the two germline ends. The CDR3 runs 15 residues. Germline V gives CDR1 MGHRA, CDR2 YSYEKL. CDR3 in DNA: TGCGCCAGCAGCCAAACGCCAGGGGTAGGGTCACCCCTCCACTTT. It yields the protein CASSQTPGVGSPLHF.

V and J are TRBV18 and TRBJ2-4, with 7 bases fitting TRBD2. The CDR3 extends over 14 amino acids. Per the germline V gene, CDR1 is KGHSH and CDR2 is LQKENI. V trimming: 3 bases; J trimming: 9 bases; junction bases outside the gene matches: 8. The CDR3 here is CASSPQAGERIQYF. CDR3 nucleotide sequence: TGTGCCAGCTCACCCCAGGCGGGGGAGCGCATTCAGTACTTC.

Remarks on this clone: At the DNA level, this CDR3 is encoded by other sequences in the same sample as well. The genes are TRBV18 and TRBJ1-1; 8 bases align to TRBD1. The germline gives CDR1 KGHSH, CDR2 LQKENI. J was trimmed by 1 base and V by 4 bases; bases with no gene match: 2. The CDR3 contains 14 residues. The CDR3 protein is CASSLGQGNTEAFF. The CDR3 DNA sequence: TGTGCCAGCTCACTCGGACAGGGGAACACTGAAGCTTTCTTT.

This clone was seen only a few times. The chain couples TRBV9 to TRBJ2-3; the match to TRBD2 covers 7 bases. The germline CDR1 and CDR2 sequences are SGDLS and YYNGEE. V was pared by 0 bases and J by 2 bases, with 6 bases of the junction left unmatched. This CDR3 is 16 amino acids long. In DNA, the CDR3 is TGTGCCAGCAGCGTAGTGGAGGGAGGGACCACAGATACGCAGTATTTT. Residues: CASSVVEGGTTDTQYF. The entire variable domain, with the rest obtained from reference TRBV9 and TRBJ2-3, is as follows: DSGVTQTPKHLITATGQRVTLRCSPRSGDLSVYWYQQSLDQGLQFLIQYYNGEERAKGNILERFSAQQFPDLHSELNLSSLELGDSALYFCASSVVEGGTTDTQYFGPGTRLTVL.

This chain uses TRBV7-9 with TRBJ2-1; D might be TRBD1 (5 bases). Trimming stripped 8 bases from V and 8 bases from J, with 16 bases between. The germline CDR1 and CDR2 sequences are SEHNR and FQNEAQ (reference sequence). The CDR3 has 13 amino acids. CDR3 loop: CASGHQARDEQFF. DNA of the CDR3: TGTGCCAGCGGACATCAAGCAAGGGATGAGCAGTTCTTC.

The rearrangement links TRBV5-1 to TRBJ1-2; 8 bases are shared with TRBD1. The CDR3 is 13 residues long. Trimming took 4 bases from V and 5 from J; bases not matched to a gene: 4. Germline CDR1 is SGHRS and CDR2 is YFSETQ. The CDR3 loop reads CASSNTGGYGYTF. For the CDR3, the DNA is TGCGCCAGCAGCAATACAGGGGGTTATGGCTACACCTTC.

CDR3 protein: CSAPDRGHETQYF. The CDR3 nucleotides are TGCAGCGCACCAGACAGGGGGCATGAGACCCAGTACTTC. The chain joins TRBV29-1 to TRBJ2-5; 10 bases are a match to TRBD1. V was pared by 7 bases and J by 5 bases, with 7 bases of the junction left unmatched. Germline V gives CDR1 SQVTM, CDR2 ANQGSEA. This CDR3 spans 13 amino acids.

CDR3 bases: TGTGCCAGCAGGGGGACGGACAGAGCTAACTATGGCTACACCTTC. It encodes CASRGTDRANYGYTF. The chain joins TRBV6-6 to TRBJ1-2; a weak D match, TRBD1 (6 bases). This CDR3 spans 15 amino acids. V was trimmed by 6 bases and J by 0 bases, leaving 14 bases between them. The germline gives CDR1 MNHNY, CDR2 SVGAGI (reference sequence).